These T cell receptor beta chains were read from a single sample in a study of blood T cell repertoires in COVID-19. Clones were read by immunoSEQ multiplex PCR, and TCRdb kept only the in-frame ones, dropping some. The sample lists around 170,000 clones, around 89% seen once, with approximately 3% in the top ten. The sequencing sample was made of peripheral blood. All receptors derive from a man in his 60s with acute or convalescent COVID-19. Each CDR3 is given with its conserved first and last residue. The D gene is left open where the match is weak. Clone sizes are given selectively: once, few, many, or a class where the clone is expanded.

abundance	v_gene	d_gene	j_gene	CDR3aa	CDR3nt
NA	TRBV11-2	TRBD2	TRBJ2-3	CASSLERAAGPRYF	TGTGCCAGCAGCTTAGAGAGGGCAGCGGGGCCCCGGTATTTT
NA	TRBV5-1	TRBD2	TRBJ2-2	CASSWTSGGNTGELFF	TGCGCCAGCAGTTGGACTAGCGGGGGGAACACCGGGGAGCTGTTTTTT
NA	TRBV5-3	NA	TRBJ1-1	CARSLGYSGDMNTEAFF	TGTGCCAGAAGCTTGGGTTACAGTGGGGACATGAACACTGAAGCTTTCTTT
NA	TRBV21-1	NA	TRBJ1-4	CASSNGELRLFF	TGTGCCAGCAGCAACGGGGAACTACGACTGTTTTTT
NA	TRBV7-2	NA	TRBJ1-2	CASSPTPTNGYTF	TGTGCCAGCAGCCCCACCCCGACTAATGGCTACACCTTC
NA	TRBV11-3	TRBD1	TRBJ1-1	CASSLVYIGQGCNKAFF	TGTGCCAGCAGCTTAGTTTATATAGGACAGGGATGTAATAAGGCTTTCTTT
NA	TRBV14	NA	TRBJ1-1	CASSRQLNTEAFF	TGTGCCAGCAGCCGACAGTTGAACACTGAAGCTTTCTTT
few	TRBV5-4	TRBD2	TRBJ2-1	CASSLPGGAVLNEQFF	TGTGCCAGCAGCTTGCCCGGGGGGGCCGTGTTGAATGAGCAGTTCTTC
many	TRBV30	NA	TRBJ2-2	CAWSDSSVYRELFF	TGTGCCTGGAGTGACAGTTCGGTGTACCGGGAGCTGTTTTTT
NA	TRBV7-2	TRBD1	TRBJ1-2	CASSPSMDRAGGYTF	TGTGCCAGCAGCCCATCTATGGACAGGGCAGGTGGCTACACCTTC
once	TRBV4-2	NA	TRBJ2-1	CASSQEVSRSYNEQFF	TGTGCCAGCAGCCAAGAGGTTAGCCGCTCCTACAATGAGCAGTTCTTC
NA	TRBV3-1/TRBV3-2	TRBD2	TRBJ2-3	CASSQDSASGFYTQYF	TGTGCCAGCAGCCAAGATTCCGCTAGCGGGTTTTATACGCAGTATTTT
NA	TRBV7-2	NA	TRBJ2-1	CASSLPGLPEQFF	TGTGCCAGCAGCTTGCCGGGACTTCCTGAGCAGTTCTTC
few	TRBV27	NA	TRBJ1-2	CASSFSRGVNGYTF	TGTGCCAGCAGTTTTTCACGGGGGGTTAATGGCTACACCTTC
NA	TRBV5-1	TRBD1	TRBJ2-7	CASSFRRQGDYEQYF	TGCGCCAGCAGCTTTCGTAGGCAGGGGGACTACGAGCAGTACTTC
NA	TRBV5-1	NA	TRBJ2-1	CASSLEGSGSYNEQFF	TGCGCCAGCAGCTTGGAAGGCAGCGGGTCCTACAATGAGCAGTTCTTC